Following are 23 T cell receptor beta chains from one sample sequenced in a study of molecular identifiers for immune sequencing clone quantification. TCRdb ran MiXCR on the PCR reads and lists one entry per CDR3 protein. Among fewer than 350,000 distinct CDR3 sequences, roughly 24% were seen once, and the ten largest hold 0.65% to 0.75%. Source material: naive CD8+ T cells from blood, with Jurkat cell RNA spiked in. Subset denoted: FACS-sorted CD8+CD4-CCR7+CD45RA+ naive T cells. All receptors derive from a human donor in good health. Some libraries in this study had Jurkat cell RNA spiked in.

With respect to this clonotype: Germline is not matched at one junction end, which may reflect a read error. The genes are TRBV4-1 and TRBJ2-7, with D hard to call. The CDR3 extends over 15 amino acids. Germline lookup yields CDR1 MGHRA and CDR2 YSYEKL. CDR3: CGSSQEYPSSYEQYF. For the CDR3, the DNA is TGCGGCAGCAGCCAAGAATACCCGAGCTCCTACGAGCAGTACTTC.

This clonotype was observed a handful of times. V is TRBV30 and J is TRBJ2-7, with D tentatively TRBD1 (5 bases). V lost 4 bases and J lost 0, with 10 bases in between. The germline CDR1 and CDR2 sequences are GTSNPN and SVGIG (reference sequence). The CDR3 has 13 amino acids. CDR3 residues: CAWNWGSSYEQYF. DNA of the CDR3: TGTGCCTGGAATTGGGGCAGCTCCTACGAGCAGTACTTC.

This rearrangement joins TRBV2 to TRBJ2-1; D not resolved. Germline V CDR1 and CDR2: SNHLY, FYNNEI. The CDR3 totals 12 residues. V dropped 0 bases and J dropped 5 bases, with 2 bases sitting between them. The CDR3, as DNA: TGTGCCAGCAGTGAAGCTAACAATGAGCAGTTCTTC. Translated, it gives CASSEANNEQFF.

This clonotype appeared many times. The gene calls are TRBV11-2 and TRBJ1-1; 7 positions agree with TRBD1. The CDR3 totals 15 residues. Germline trimming cut 1 base from V and 1 base from J; bases unmatched to any gene: 3. Germline V gene sequence: CDR1 SGHAT, CDR2 FQNNGV. Here the CDR3 reads CASSLAWTGNTEAFF. As DNA, the CDR3 is TGTGCCAGCAGCTTAGCTTGGACAGGGAACACTGAAGCTTTCTTT.

There are many counts of this clonotype. This chain links TRBV20-1 with TRBJ2-3; D gene ambiguous. Germline V gene lookup returns CDR1 DFQATT and CDR2 SNEGSKA (reference sequence). The CDR3 is 15 residues long. V dropped 4 bases and J dropped 5 bases, with 19 bases sitting between them. The CDR3 region is CSATGPPDERDTQYF. The CDR3 DNA sequence: TGCAGTGCTACCGGGCCCCCCGACGAACGAGATACGCAGTATTTT.

This clonotype was found a few times. The V gene is TRBV6-2 or TRBV6-3, the J gene TRBJ2-1; D gene unclear. CDR3 length: 10 amino acids. The germline gives CDR1 MNHEY, CDR2 SVGEGT. V was clipped by 8 bases and J by 10 bases, with 9 bases between them. Here the CDR3 reads CASGLVEQFF. CDR3 in DNA: TGTGCCAGCGGATTGGTGGAGCAGTTCTTC.

J is TRBJ1-1 and V is TRBV11-2, with TRBD1 as a possible D gene (6 bases). Germline V gene lookup returns CDR1 SGHAT and CDR2 FQNNGV. Trimming removed 6 bases from V and 0 bases from J, with 14 bases in between. This CDR3 region has 15 residues. The CDR3 loop is CASRRGGPLNTEAFF. In DNA, the CDR3 is TGTGCCAGCAGGAGAGGGGGGCCTTTGAACACTGAAGCTTTCTTT.

This clonotype was counted between two and nine times. This chain connects TRBV19 to TRBJ2-5, with a tentative D call TRBD2 (6 bases). The germline CDR1 and CDR2 sequences are LNHDA and SQIVND (reference sequence). Trimming removed 1 base from V and 4 bases from J, with 13 bases in between. The CDR3 loop spans 15 amino acids. The CDR3 DNA is TGTGCCAGTAGTATAGTGGAGGGAGCTCTAGAGACCCAGTACTTC. Its protein product is CASSIVEGALETQYF. Complete variable domain (other parts from reference TRBV19 and TRBJ2-5): DGGITQSPKYLFRKEGQNVTLSCEQNLNHDAMYWYRQDPGQGLRLIYYSQIVNDFQKGDIAEGYSVSREKKESFPLTVTSAQKNPTAFYLCASSIVEGALETQYFGPGTRLLVL.

The table lists this clonotype with a few counts. The V call is TRBV29-1, the J call TRBJ2-7, with a weak D call TRBD1 (6 bases). The CDR3 runs 13 residues. Germline CDR1 SQVTM, CDR2 ANQGSEA. Trimming removed 7 bases from V and 2 bases from J, with 15 bases in between. CDR3 residues: CSATGTQTYEQYF. The CDR3, as DNA: TGCAGCGCTACCGGGACACAAACCTACGAGCAGTACTTC.

This clonotype appeared a few times. V is TRBV4-3 and J is TRBJ1-4, with D unclear. Trimming took off 0 bases at V and 1 base at J, with 6 bases between the two ends. The CDR3 is 15 residues long. Germline CDR1 and CDR2: LGHNA and YSLEER. The CDR3 DNA reads as TGCGCCAGCAGCCAAGATCGGGGAACTAATGAAAAACTGTTTTTT. Its translation: CASSQDRGTNEKLFF.

This clonotype showed up just a few times. The CDR3 nucleotides are TGCAGCGTCCCCGGGTCTCACTACGAGCAGTACTTC. As protein: CSVPGSHYEQYF. V is TRBV29-1 and J is TRBJ2-7; D unclear. The ends were cut back, 6 bases at V and 3 bases at J, with 12 bases in the middle. The CDR3 runs to 12 residues. Germline CDR1 SQVTM, CDR2 ANQGSEA.

In this sample, this clonotype turned up a few times. The chain has TRBV27 and TRBJ2-7, with 9 bases that match TRBD1. The CDR3 contains 16 residues. Germline V gene data show CDR1 as MNHEY and CDR2 as SMNVEV (reference sequence). The V gene end was trimmed by 0 bases and the J gene end by 4 bases; junction bases not matched to a gene: 7. CDR3 sequence: CASSLSGGTGTYEQYF. In DNA form, the CDR3 reads TGTGCCAGCAGTTTATCAGGGGGGACAGGGACTTACGAGCAGTACTTC.

This clonotype was picked up a small number of times. V and J are TRBV3-1 and TRBJ2-5; no clear D gene. The V gene lost 8 bases and the J gene lost 1 base, with 8 bases spanning the gap. Germline loops: CDR1 LGHDT, CDR2 YNNKEL (reference sequence). The CDR3 has 12 residues. This CDR3 is CASGEIQETQYF. CDR3 in DNA: TGTGCCAGCGGGGAAATCCAAGAGACCCAGTACTTC.

The V call is TRBV7-6, the J call TRBJ2-7; TRBD1 aligns across 8 bases. The length of the CDR3 is 15 residues. Looked up from germline, CDR1 is SGHVS and CDR2 is FNYEAQ. The V and J ends lost 5 bases and 4 bases, in that order; junction bases with no gene match: 10. The DNA for the CDR3 is TGTGCCAGCAGCGCCGAGACAGGGGAAGAGTACGAGCAGTACTTC. Residues: CASSAETGEEYEQYF.

A few counts support this clonotype. The chain employs TRBV11-2 and TRBJ2-5; D not certain. This CDR3 has 13 residues. V lost 5 bases and J lost 2, with 9 bases in between. Germline V lookup: CDR1 SGHAT, CDR2 FQNNGV. CDR3 coding DNA: TGTGCCAGCAGCCTGCTGGTACAAGAGACCCAGTACTTC. The encoded protein is CASSLLVQETQYF. The full variable domain, in which reference TRBV11-2 and TRBJ2-5 provide the parts outside the CDR3, is EAGVAQSPRYKIIEKRQSVAFWCNPISGHATLYWYQQILGQGPKLLIQFQNNGVVDDSQLPKDRFSAERLKGVDSTLKIQPAKLEDSAVYLCASSLLVQETQYFGPGTRLLVL.

This clonotype was observed a handful of times. One end of the junction varies from germline; a read error may be responsible. The chain is built from TRBV4-3 and TRBJ2-2; weak D call: TRBD2 (6 bases). CDR1 is LGHNA, CDR2 YSLEER, per germline. The CDR3 sequence is 17 residues long. DNA for the CDR3: TGCGTCAGCAGCCAAGACTGGGCCGGGGGTAACACCGGGGAGCTGTTTTTT. Translated, it gives CVSSQDWAGGNTGELFF.

A remark on this clonotype: With a much larger clone just one base away, this may be a read error. V and J are TRBV12-3 or TRBV12-4 and TRBJ2-3, with 7 bases lining up with TRBD2. With V trimmed by 0 bases and J by 3 bases, 9 bases remained unmatched. This CDR3 region has 17 residues. The CDR3 loop is CASSLARLAEGTDTQYF. CDR3 DNA sequence: TGTGCCAGCAGTTTAGCACGGCTAGCGGAGGGGACAGATACGCAGTATTTT.

Concerning this clonotype itself: This clone may be a read error of a much larger clone one base away. The conserved final phenylalanine or tryptophan is absent from the CDR3, which likely points to a read error. CDR3 sequence: CSARDGLTNMNTEAFL. CDR3 DNA sequence: TGCAGTGCTAGAGACGGACTCACAAACATGAACACTGAAGCTTTCCTT. The V and J genes are TRBV20-1 and TRBJ1-1; no definite D call. V lost 0 bases and J lost 0, with 14 bases in between. This CDR3 region has 16 residues. The germline CDR1 and CDR2 sequences are DFQATT and SNEGSKA (reference sequence).

There are many counts of this clonotype. This chain's CDR3 is CASRGGSGNTIYF. The CDR3 region has the DNA TGTGCCAGCAGAGGGGGAAGTGGAAACACCATATATTTT. The chain carries TRBV12-3 or TRBV12-4 and TRBJ1-3, with a tentative D call TRBD1 (6 bases). This CDR3 comprises 13 residues. V lost 6 bases, J lost 3 bases, and 9 bases lay in between.

The chain uses TRBV27 and TRBJ1-5; 10 bases agree with TRBD1. V shed 10 bases and J 7 bases; nucleotides not matched to a gene: 7. The CDR3 runs 13 residues. Germline lookup yields CDR1 MNHEY and CDR2 SMNVEV (reference sequence). CDR3 protein: CATRQGARQPQHF. CDR3 bases: TGTGCCACCCGACAGGGGGCTCGGCAGCCCCAGCATTTT.

In its sample, this clonotype was seen many times. The chain links TRBV2 to TRBJ1-2; 8 nucleotides agree with TRBD1. CDR3 size: 14 residues. Losses at the gene ends were 8 bases for V and 2 bases for J; bases not matched to a gene: 7. The germline V gene has CDR1 SNHLY and CDR2 FYNNEI. The CDR3 DNA sequence: TGTGCCAGCGGAACAGGGGGTTTCAACTATGGCTACACCTTC. Translation: CASGTGGFNYGYTF.

This clonotype came up a few times. The V gene is TRBV6-2 or TRBV6-3, the J gene TRBJ2-3; 7 positions match TRBD2. CDR1 and CDR2 from the germline V gene are MNHEY and SVGEGT. V lost 5 bases, J lost 4 bases, and 18 bases stayed unmatched. This CDR3 region has 18 residues. This CDR3 reads CASSHLGDSGTTSDTQYF. For the CDR3, the DNA is TGTGCCAGCAGTCACCTAGGCGATTCCGGGACTACATCAGATACGCAGTATTTT.

This clonotype was seen ten or more times. J is TRBJ2-5 and V is TRBV29-1, with D maybe TRBD1 (6 bases). The germline CDR1 and CDR2 sequences are SQVTM and ANQGSEA. The CDR3 extends over 12 amino acids. The V end was cut by 4 bases, the J end by 3 bases, with 9 bases between. The CDR3 nucleotides are TGCAGCGTTGCAGGGGTTGAAGAGACCCAGTACTTC. This codes for CSVAGVEETQYF.